The rows below give T cell receptor beta chains drawn from one sample of a study of cytomegalovirus exposure and HLA in healthy donors. Some clones are missing from TCRdb's copy, which holds only in-frame ones; the method was immunoSEQ multiplex PCR. This table has around 190,000 clones, around 90% appearing once. Specimen: PBMCs. These receptors came from a boy aged 2 to 9 in good health and CMV-seronegative. Each CDR3 is given with its conserved first and last residue. The order of the fields is J gene, CDR3 length, V gene, D gene, clone size, CDR3 protein, CDR3 DNA. The D gene is left open where the match is weak. Clone size is not always given. Where it is, it says once, few, many or a class for expanded clones.

J: TRBJ1-3
length: 15
V: TRBV2
D: NA
size: NA
CDR3: CASSQGYYSGNTIYF
DNA: TGTGCCAGCAGCCAGGGGTACTACTCTGGAAACACCATATATTTT

J: TRBJ1-2
length: 12
V: TRBV7-2
D: NA
size: NA
CDR3: CASSTENYGYTF
DNA: TGTGCCAGCAGCACGGAGAACTATGGCTACACCTTC

J: TRBJ2-3
length: 19
V: TRBV4-1
D: TRBD2
size: NA
CDR3: CASSQGPFSSGGETDTQYF
DNA: TGCGCCAGCAGCCAAGGCCCCTTCTCTAGCGGGGGTGAAACAGATACGCAGTATTTT

J: TRBJ2-7
length: 17
V: TRBV18
D: NA
size: NA
CDR3: CASSPPVEGTLTYEQYF
DNA: TGTGCCAGCTCCCCCCCCGTGGAGGGGACCCTGACCTACGAGCAGTACTTC

J: TRBJ2-1
length: 14
V: TRBV18
D: TRBD1
size: NA
CDR3: CASSPDRFYNEQFF
DNA: TGTGCCAGCTCCCCGGACAGGTTCTACAATGAGCAGTTCTTC

J: TRBJ2-2
length: 15
V: TRBV19
D: TRBD2
size: NA
CDR3: CASRKTSGSIGELFF
DNA: TGTGCCAGTAGGAAGACTAGCGGGAGCATCGGGGAGCTGTTTTTT

J: TRBJ1-2
length: 14
V: TRBV6-1
D: NA
size: NA
CDR3: CASSSWTPNYGYTF
DNA: TGTGCCAGCAGCTCCTGGACTCCGAACTATGGCTACACCTTC

J: TRBJ1-5
length: 13
V: TRBV6-1
D: NA
size: NA
CDR3: CASIEAAYQPQHF
DNA: TGTGCCAGCATCGAGGCAGCGTATCAGCCCCAGCATTTT

J: TRBJ2-2
length: 14
V: TRBV6-6
D: NA
size: NA
CDR3: CASSYSPGTGELFF
DNA: TGTGCCAGCAGTTACTCGCCGGGGACCGGGGAGCTGTTTTTT

J: TRBJ2-2
length: 15
V: TRBV2
D: TRBD2
size: NA
CDR3: CASSGLAVNTGELFF
DNA: TGTGCCAGCAGCGGACTAGCGGTTAACACCGGGGAGCTGTTTTTT

J: TRBJ1-5
length: 13
V: TRBV30
D: NA
size: NA
CDR3: CAWSPGDNQPQHF
DNA: TGTGCCTGGAGTCCGGGGGACAATCAGCCCCAGCATTTT

J: TRBJ2-2
length: 12
V: TRBV30
D: NA
size: NA
CDR3: CAWSQGSGELFF
DNA: TGTGCCTGGAGCCAGGGATCCGGGGAGCTGTTTTTT

J: TRBJ2-3
length: 18
V: TRBV27
D: TRBD2
size: once
CDR3: CASSLLRGVAGSTDTQYF
DNA: TGTGCCAGCAGTCTATTAAGGGGGGTAGCGGGAAGCACAGATACGCAGTATTTT

J: TRBJ1-6
length: 15
V: TRBV19
D: TRBD1
size: NA
CDR3: CASSGDRGRNSPLHF
DNA: TGTGCCAGTAGTGGGGACAGGGGAAGGAATTCACCCCTCCACTTT

J: TRBJ1-6
length: 15
V: TRBV9
D: NA
size: NA
CDR3: CASSVDRGKNSPLHF
DNA: TGTGCCAGCAGCGTAGATAGGGGGAAGAATTCACCCCTCCACTTT

J: TRBJ1-1
length: 14
V: TRBV5-1
D: NA
size: NA
CDR3: CASSSDGQNTEAFF
DNA: TGCGCCAGCAGCTCGGACGGACAGAACACTGAAGCTTTCTTT

J: TRBJ2-4
length: 18
V: TRBV18
D: TRBD1
size: NA
CDR3: CASSPLSLDRGRRDIQYF
DNA: TGTGCCAGCTCGCCCCTGAGCCTGGACAGGGGGCGCCGGGACATTCAGTACTTC

J: TRBJ1-2
length: 14
V: TRBV2
D: NA
size: NA
CDR3: CATHLQGLVDGYTF
DNA: TGTGCCACGCACCTACAGGGATTAGTTGATGGCTACACCTTC

J: TRBJ2-6
length: 17
V: TRBV19
D: TRBD1
size: NA
CDR3: CASSARQGGSGANVLTF
DNA: TGTGCCAGTAGTGCGCGACAGGGGGGCTCTGGGGCCAACGTCCTGACTTTC

J: TRBJ2-1
length: 14
V: TRBV27
D: TRBD2
size: NA
CDR3: CASSSIAGGDEQFF
DNA: TGTGCCAGCAGTTCTATAGCGGGGGGGGATGAGCAGTTCTTC

J: TRBJ1-3
length: 14
V: TRBV9
D: TRBD1
size: NA
CDR3: CASSVGTGRNTIYF
DNA: TGTGCCAGCAGCGTAGGGACAGGGCGAAACACCATATATTTT

J: TRBJ2-4
length: 14
V: TRBV9
D: TRBD1
size: NA
CDR3: CASSPGTGVNIQYF
DNA: TGTGCCAGCAGCCCCGGGACAGGGGTAAACATTCAGTACTTC

J: TRBJ2-7
length: 11
V: TRBV5-1
D: NA
size: NA
CDR3: CASGDNYEQYF
DNA: TGCGCCAGCGGCGACAACTACGAGCAGTACTTC

J: TRBJ1-1
length: 15
V: TRBV6-5
D: NA
size: NA
CDR3: CASSYSQGWDTEAFF
DNA: TGTGCCAGCAGTTACTCCCAGGGGTGGGACACTGAAGCTTTCTTT

J: TRBJ2-3
length: 16
V: TRBV9
D: TRBD2
size: NA
CDR3: CASSASGGPRTDTQYF
DNA: TGTGCCAGCAGCGCTAGCGGGGGGCCTCGCACAGATACGCAGTATTTT

J: TRBJ1-3
length: 15
V: TRBV7-6
D: NA
size: NA
CDR3: CASSPVAGSGNTIYF
DNA: TGTGCCAGCAGCCCGGTTGCAGGATCTGGAAACACCATATATTTT

J: TRBJ2-2
length: 14
V: TRBV9
D: NA
size: NA
CDR3: CASSVAPLFRELFF
DNA: TGTGCCAGCAGCGTAGCCCCCCTTTTTAGGGAGCTGTTTTTT

J: TRBJ1-1
length: 13
V: TRBV10-3
D: NA
size: NA
CDR3: CAISETGNTEAFF
DNA: TGTGCCATCAGTGAGACAGGGAACACTGAAGCTTTCTTT

J: TRBJ2-7
length: 15
V: TRBV4-1
D: TRBD1
size: NA
CDR3: CASSQDPGGSYEQYF
DNA: TGCGCCAGCAGCCAAGATCCAGGGGGCTCCTACGAGCAGTACTTC

J: TRBJ2-1
length: 16
V: TRBV9
D: NA
size: NA
CDR3: CASSVGTRGTYNEQFF
DNA: TGTGCCAGCAGCGTAGGTACCCGAGGAACTTACAATGAGCAGTTCTTC

J: TRBJ2-2
length: 13
V: TRBV9
D: NA
size: NA
CDR3: CASSEGVSGELFF
DNA: TGTGCCAGCAGCGAGGGGGTTTCAGGGGAGCTGTTTTTT

J: TRBJ2-1
length: 17
V: TRBV7-9
D: TRBD2
size: NA
CDR3: CASNRLLAGGTYNEQFF
DNA: TGTGCCAGCAACAGATTACTAGCGGGGGGGACCTACAATGAGCAGTTCTTC

J: TRBJ1-2
length: 15
V: TRBV7-9
D: TRBD1
size: few
CDR3: CSSSLGGTGDYGYTF
DNA: TGTTCCAGCAGCTTAGGAGGGACAGGAGACTATGGCTACACCTTC

J: TRBJ1-2
length: 15
V: TRBV6-1
D: NA
size: NA
CDR3: CASSDSTWGVHGYTF
DNA: TGTGCCAGCAGTGATTCAACTTGGGGGGTTCATGGCTACACCTTC

J: TRBJ2-6
length: 20
V: TRBV4-2
D: TRBD1
size: NA
CDR3: CASSRMTTGVQSSGANVLTF
DNA: TGTGCCAGCAGCCGCATGACCACAGGGGTCCAATCCTCTGGGGCCAACGTCCTGACTTTC

J: TRBJ2-7
length: 12
V: TRBV30
D: NA
size: NA
CDR3: CAWSGSRNEQYF
DNA: TGTGCCTGGAGCGGGAGTCGGAACGAGCAGTACTTC

J: TRBJ2-1
length: 16
V: TRBV9
D: NA
size: NA
CDR3: CASSPGGGGLHNEQFF
DNA: TGTGCCAGCAGCCCAGGGGGCGGGGGCCTGCACAATGAGCAGTTCTTC

J: TRBJ1-1
length: 16
V: TRBV19
D: NA
size: NA
CDR3: CASSNLGLGGAAEAFF
DNA: TGTGCCAGTAGTAACCTGGGCCTTGGGGGCGCCGCTGAAGCTTTCTTT

J: TRBJ2-7
length: 17
V: TRBV11-2
D: TRBD2
size: NA
CDR3: CASSLEVAGGRYYEQYF
DNA: TGTGCCAGCAGCCTCGAGGTAGCGGGAGGGAGGTACTACGAGCAGTACTTC

J: TRBJ1-2
length: 17
V: TRBV27
D: TRBD1
size: NA
CDR3: CASSFEGRGQGSYGYTF
DNA: TGTGCCAGCAGTTTCGAAGGGAGGGGACAGGGGTCCTATGGCTACACCTTC

J: TRBJ1-2
length: 13
V: TRBV15
D: NA
size: NA
CDR3: CATRGDTNYGYTF
DNA: TGTGCCACCAGAGGTGACACTAACTATGGCTACACCTTC

J: TRBJ2-7
length: 14
V: TRBV25-1
D: TRBD2
size: NA
CDR3: CASSLGGGTGEQYF
DNA: TGTGCCAGCAGTTTGGGCGGGGGTACGGGCGAGCAGTACTTC

J: TRBJ2-6
length: 14
V: TRBV7-6
D: NA
size: NA
CDR3: CASSPRGGANVLTF
DNA: TGTGCCAGCAGCCCAAGGGGTGGGGCCAACGTCCTGACTTTC

J: TRBJ2-7
length: 15
V: TRBV28
D: TRBD2
size: NA
CDR3: CASSSGTSGSQEQYF
DNA: TGTGCCAGCAGTTCCGGGACTAGCGGGAGCCAAGAGCAGTACTTC

J: TRBJ1-4
length: 14
V: TRBV28
D: NA
size: NA
CDR3: CASSFGGYNEKLFF
DNA: TGTGCCAGCAGTTTCGGGGGGTATAATGAAAAACTGTTTTTT

J: TRBJ2-5
length: 14
V: TRBV5-1
D: NA
size: NA
CDR3: CASTSGGRAQTQYF
DNA: TGCGCCAGCACCTCAGGAGGAAGAGCACAGACCCAGTACTTC

J: TRBJ2-5
length: 13
V: TRBV11-2
D: NA
size: NA
CDR3: CASSLRWQETQYF
DNA: TGTGCCAGCAGCTTACGGTGGCAAGAGACCCAGTACTTC

J: TRBJ1-6
length: 16
V: TRBV6-6
D: NA
size: NA
CDR3: CASSYSGGAYNSPLHF
DNA: TGTGCCAGCAGTTATAGTGGGGGCGCCTATAATTCACCCCTCCACTTT

J: TRBJ1-2
length: 15
V: TRBV5-1
D: NA
size: NA
CDR3: CASSLEGTTNYGYTF
DNA: TGCGCCAGCAGCTTGGAAGGGACAACTAACTATGGCTACACCTTC

J: TRBJ1-2
length: 15
V: TRBV2
D: NA
size: NA
CDR3: CASSENPAGHYGYTF
DNA: TGTGCCAGCAGTGAAAATCCAGCAGGGCACTATGGCTACACCTTC

J: TRBJ1-2
length: 12
V: TRBV19
D: NA
size: few
CDR3: CASSIGEYGYTF
DNA: TGTGCCAGTAGTATTGGAGAATATGGCTACACCTTC